Presented here are 29 T cell receptor beta chains from one specimen sequenced in a study of OX40 agonist ivuxolimab in advanced cancers. Produced via immunoSEQ multiplex PCR; TCRdb's table is partial and in-frame only. This repertoire shows tens of thousands of clones, about nine tenths found once; its top ten account for 5.4%. The sequenced sample was CD4+ or CD8+ T cells sorted from blood, obtained in a trial of the OX40 agonist ivuxolimab. The receptors come from an adult with an advanced solid tumor such as melanoma, head and neck, liver or kidney cancer.

The genes are TRBV5-4 and TRBJ2-3, with D tentatively TRBD2 (5 bases). The CDR3 length is 15 residues. CDR1 is SGHNT and CDR2 is YYREEE in the germline V gene (reference sequence). Trimming took off 4 bases at V and 1 base at J, with 13 bases between the two ends. The chain's CDR3 is CASSVDLRGTDTQYF. The CDR3 nucleotides read TGTGCCAGCAGCGTGGACTTAAGGGGCACAGATACGCAGTATTTT.

As for this clone: A junction end diverges from the germline sequence, so it may reflect a read error. The chain carries TRBV15 and TRBJ2-5, with 13 bases that match TRBD2. The CDR3 sequence is 21 residues long. Germline loops: CDR1 LNHNV, CDR2 YYDKDF (reference sequence). The CDR3 protein is CATSRDRVKGTSGAAQETQYF. In nucleotides, the CDR3 is TGTGCCACCAGCCGAGACAGGGTCAAGGGGACTAGCGGGGCCGCTCAGGAGACCCAGTACTTC.

The chain carries TRBV28 and TRBJ1-4, with D maybe TRBD1 (5 bases). Germline lookup yields CDR1 MDHEN and CDR2 SYDVKM. The CDR3 has 17 residues. V was clipped by 5 bases and J by 5 bases, with 21 bases between them. CDR3 amino acids: CASSPGMLSGANEKLFF. The CDR3 coding sequence is TGTGCCAGCAGTCCCGGTATGTTATCCGGGGCGAATGAAAAACTGTTTTTT. Full variable domain (outside the CDR3, taken from reference TRBV28 and TRBJ1-4): DVKVTQSSRYLVKRTGEKVFLECVQDMDHENMFWYRQDPGLGLRLIYFSYDVKMKEKGDIPEGYSVSREKKERFSLILESASTNQTSMYLCASSPGMLSGANEKLFFGSGTQLSVL.

This chain connects TRBV28 to TRBJ2-7, with 7 bases that match TRBD2. The CDR3 spans 14 residues. Trimming removed 6 bases from V and 2 bases from J; junction bases left unmatched: 7. The germline gives CDR1 MDHEN, CDR2 SYDVKM. The CDR3 protein is CASSLLASTYEQYF. Written as DNA, the CDR3 is TGTGCCAGCAGCTTACTAGCGTCGACCTACGAGCAGTACTTC. The variable domain in full, with the rest retrieved from reference TRBV28 and TRBJ2-7, is DVKVTQSSRYLVKRTGEKVFLECVQDMDHENMFWYRQDPGLGLRLIYFSYDVKMKEKGDIPEGYSVSREKKERFSLILESASTNQTSMYLCASSLLASTYEQYFGPGTRLTVT.

The V gene is TRBV7-3, the J gene TRBJ2-1; no definite D call. The CDR3 covers 12 residues. Looked up from germline, CDR1 is SGHTA and CDR2 is FQGTGA. Trimming removed 2 bases from V and 9 bases from J, with 8 bases in between. CDR3 region: CASSLLGTEQFF. The CDR3 nucleotides are TGTGCCAGCAGCTTATTGGGCACTGAGCAGTTCTTC.

The chain has TRBV7-2 and TRBJ2-3; D remains ambiguous. The CDR3 is made up of 15 amino acids. Germline-derived CDR1 and CDR2 are SGHTA and FQGNSA. The V end lost 5 bases, the J end lost 1 base, and 13 bases lay between the germline ends. This CDR3 is CASSLQYSRTDTQYF. The CDR3 region has the DNA TGTGCCAGCAGCCTCCAGTACTCCCGCACAGATACGCAGTATTTT. Based on the CDR3 plus reference TRBV7-2 and TRBJ2-3, the full variable domain is GAGVSQSPSNKVTEKGKDVELRCDPISGHTALYWYRQSLGQGLEFLIYFQGNSAPDKSGLPSDRFSAERTGGSVSTLTIQRTQQEDSAVYLCASSLQYSRTDTQYFGPGTRLTVL.

The rearrangement links TRBV7-9 to TRBJ2-3; the D gene is possibly TRBD1 (6 bases). Looked up from germline, CDR1 is SEHNR and CDR2 is FQNEAQ (reference sequence). The CDR3 runs to 14 residues. V gave up 4 bases and J gave up 5 bases, with 13 bases separating them. The CDR3, as DNA: TGTGCCAGCAGCTCGACCGGGACACGAGATACGCAGTATTTT. The encoded protein is CASSSTGTRDTQYF.

This chain links TRBV20-1 with TRBJ2-1; 10 bases fit TRBD2. Germline V gene sequence: CDR1 DFQATT, CDR2 SNEGSKA (reference sequence). The CDR3 loop spans 11 amino acids. CDR3 coding DNA: TGCAGCCTAGCGGGAGTGAATGAGCAGTTCTTC. Protein product: CSLAGVNEQFF.

The rearrangement uses TRBV7-3 and TRBJ2-1; TRBD2 matches 13 bases. The germline CDR1 and CDR2 sequences are SGHTA and FQGTGA. The CDR3 spans 17 residues. Losses at the gene ends were 5 bases for V and 4 bases for J; bases not matched to a gene: 8. The CDR3 is CASSLQPLAGGYNEQFF. The CDR3 DNA sequence: TGTGCCAGCAGCCTACAGCCACTAGCGGGAGGGTACAATGAGCAGTTCTTC.

The chain is built from TRBV7-2 and TRBJ2-5, with a possible D match to TRBD1 (6 bases). CDR1 is SGHTA and CDR2 is FQGNSA in the germline V gene. The CDR3 spans 15 residues. V lost 5 bases to trimming and J lost 3 bases, with 16 bases between them. In DNA, the CDR3 is TGTGCCAGCAGCGCATACAGGGAAAACGAAGAGACCCAGTACTTC. It is translated as CASSAYRENEETQYF.

The chain links TRBV15 to TRBJ2-3, with TRBD2 matching over 10 bases. V lost 0 bases to trimming and J lost 0 bases; unmatched junction nucleotides: 6. CDR1 LNHNV and CDR2 YYDKDF come from the germline V gene (reference sequence). CDR3 length: 18 amino acids. CDR3 sequence reads: CATSRDLVTSGSTDTQYF. The CDR3 nucleotides are TGTGCCACCAGCAGAGATCTGGTGACTAGCGGGAGCACAGATACGCAGTATTTT.

V gene TRBV14 combines with J gene TRBJ1-2; D remains ambiguous. The V gene's germline CDR1 is SGHDN and CDR2 FVKESK. The CDR3 consists of 13 residues. Trimming shortened V by 0 bases and J by 3 bases, and 5 bases separated the two germline ends. The CDR3 is CASSQDAYYGYTF. For the CDR3, the DNA is TGTGCCAGCAGCCAAGACGCGTACTATGGCTACACCTTC.

V usage is TRBV4-3 and J usage is TRBJ2-7, with TRBD1 as a possible D gene (6 bases). Trimming shortened V by 0 bases and J by 6 bases, and 15 bases separated the two germline ends. This CDR3 region has 15 residues. The germline V gene encodes CDR1 LGHNA and CDR2 YSLEER. CDR3 coding DNA: TGCGCCAGCAGCCAAGATCTAGACAGGTCGAGCGAGCAGTACTTC. It yields the protein CASSQDLDRSSEQYF.

This clone came up a few times. The V and J genes are TRBV28 and TRBJ1-5; TRBD1 aligns across 8 bases. With V trimmed by 6 bases and J by 9 bases, 7 bases remained unmatched. Germline assignment: CDR1 MDHEN and CDR2 SYDVKM. The CDR3 extends over 13 amino acids. The DNA for the CDR3 is TGTGCCAGCAGGGGGACAGGCTATGGGCCCCAGCATTTT. Amino acid sequence: CASRGTGYGPQHF.

This sequence joins TRBV27 and TRBJ2-3; tentatively, D is TRBD2 (5 bases). The ends were cut back, 3 bases at V and 4 bases at J, with 23 bases in the middle. CDR1 is MNHEY and CDR2 is SMNVEV in the germline V gene (reference sequence). The CDR3 contains 18 residues. As DNA, the CDR3 is TGTGCCAGCAGTTTTCGTTCTGCCGGCGGGCTAGCAGCAGATACGCAGTATTTT. Translating gives CASSFRSAGGLAADTQYF.

By share, this clone ranks as medium-sized (0.01 to 0.1%). CDR3 protein: CASSLAGEYYGYTF. The DNA for the CDR3 is TGCGCCAGCAGCTTGGCAGGGGAATACTATGGCTACACCTTC. The V call is TRBV5-1, the J call TRBJ1-2, with D possibly being TRBD1 (6 bases). Trimming removed 0 bases at V and 3 bases at J, with 9 bases between. Per germline, CDR1 SGHRS and CDR2 YFSETQ. The CDR3 has 14 residues.

The V and J genes are TRBV7-3 and TRBJ2-3, with TRBD2 identical over 8 bases. Per germline, CDR1 SGHTA and CDR2 FQGTGA. Unmatched junction bases numbered 11, after V lost 5 bases and J lost 7 bases. The CDR3 has 15 residues. This chain's CDR3 is CASSLLPGGTYTQYF. The CDR3 DNA reads TGTGCCAGCAGCCTCCTCCCGGGAGGGACATATACGCAGTATTTT.

The chain combines TRBV7-6 with TRBJ2-5, with TRBD2 as a possible D gene (7 bases). This CDR3 has 15 amino acids. The V and J ends lost 1 base and 5 bases respectively, with 14 bases between them. Germline CDR1 is SGHVS and CDR2 is FNYEAQ. This CDR3 reads CASSLGAGARETQYF. As DNA, the CDR3 is TGTGCCAGCAGCTTAGGGGCGGGGGCGAGGGAGACCCAGTACTTC.

The chain is built from TRBV14 and TRBJ2-7; 11 bases are shared with TRBD1. The CDR3 is 15 residues long. The V gene's germline CDR1 is SGHDN and CDR2 FVKESK. V was clipped by 2 bases and J by 2 bases; unmatched bases: 2. DNA for the CDR3: TGTGCCAGCAGCCAACTGGGACAGGGGGCCTACGAGCAGTACTTC. Amino acid sequence: CASSQLGQGAYEQYF.

The genes are TRBV9 and TRBJ1-1; a possible D gene is TRBD1 (6 bases). V lost 2 bases and J lost 3, with 11 bases in between. Per the germline V gene, CDR1 is SGDLS and CDR2 is YYNGEE. The CDR3 contains 14 residues. The CDR3 region has the DNA TGTGCCAGCAGCGTCACAGGGTTGCACACTGAAGCTTTCTTT. Its translation: CASSVTGLHTEAFF. The full variable domain, completed using reference TRBV9 and TRBJ1-1, is DSGVTQTPKHLITATGQRVTLRCSPRSGDLSVYWYQQSLDQGLQFLIQYYNGEERAKGNILERFSAQQFPDLHSELNLSSLELGDSALYFCASSVTGLHTEAFFGQGTRLTVV.

The J gene is TRBJ1-1, the V gene TRBV6-6, with 10 bases that match TRBD1. V lost 4 bases, J lost 7 bases, and 6 bases stayed unmatched. There are 14 residues in the CDR3. Germline V CDR1 and CDR2: MNHNY, SVGAGI (reference sequence). CDR3 coding DNA: TGTGCCAGCAGTTTCGACAGGGGGCGGGGTGAAGCTTTCTTT. It encodes CASSFDRGRGEAFF.

The chain carries TRBV9 and TRBJ2-2, with 8 positions matching TRBD2. The germline gives CDR1 SGDLS, CDR2 YYNGEE. V lost 2 bases to trimming and J lost 4 bases; unmatched junction nucleotides: 7. This CDR3 spans 16 amino acids. The CDR3 here is CASSVSAGVATGELFF. CDR3 coding DNA: TGTGCCAGCAGCGTTTCAGCGGGAGTGGCCACCGGGGAGCTGTTTTTT.

The CDR3 nucleotides read TGTGCCAGTAGTCTACAGGGGACACACACAGATACGCAGTATTTT. Translating it yields CASSLQGTHTDTQYF. V usage is TRBV19 and J usage is TRBJ2-3; 7 nucleotides line up with TRBD1. The V and J ends lost 5 bases and 2 bases, in that order; junction bases with no gene match: 7. The CDR3 is 15 amino acids. Per the germline V gene, CDR1 is LNHDA and CDR2 is SQIVND (reference sequence).

The V and J genes are TRBV5-1 and TRBJ1-1; D is unclear. This CDR3 comprises 11 residues. CDR1 SGHRS and CDR2 YFSETQ come from the germline V gene. V was cut by 4 bases and J by 6 bases, with 7 bases left in between. The CDR3 loop is CASSLGPEAFF. CDR3 coding DNA: TGCGCCAGCAGCCTCGGCCCTGAAGCTTTCTTT.

The genes are TRBV5-6 and TRBJ1-3; D may be TRBD1 (5 bases). The CDR3 has 16 amino acids. V shed 2 bases and J shed 0 bases, with 12 bases lying between them. CDR1 and CDR2 (germline): SGHDT, YYEEEE. Here the CDR3 reads CASSFWGLNSGNTIYF. The CDR3 DNA reads as TGTGCCAGCAGCTTTTGGGGACTCAACTCTGGAAACACCATATATTTT.

The rearrangement uses TRBV19 and TRBJ1-1; D perhaps matches TRBD1 (6 bases). Germline V gene lookup returns CDR1 LNHDA and CDR2 SQIVND (reference sequence). V lost 4 bases, J lost 1 base, and 10 bases lay in between. The CDR3 totals 14 residues. CDR3 sequence reads: CASSTQGRNTEAFF. In DNA, the CDR3 is TGTGCCAGTAGTACACAGGGACGGAACACTGAAGCTTTCTTT.

The chain employs TRBV2 and TRBJ1-5; the match to TRBD1 covers 7 bases. CDR1 and CDR2 (germline): SNHLY, FYNNEI. The trim removed 4 bases at V and 7 bases at J, leaving 4 bases unmatched. The CDR3 has 13 amino acids. The CDR3 DNA reads as TGTGCCAGCAGTGGACAGGGAGGGCAGCCCCAGCATTTT. Protein sequence: CASSGQGGQPQHF.

The sample holds one count of this clone. V gene TRBV11-3 combines with J gene TRBJ2-7; D may be TRBD1 (6 bases). The CDR3 runs to 13 residues. Germline CDR1 SGHNT, CDR2 YENEEA. The V gene lost 1 base and the J gene lost 6 bases, with 10 bases spanning the gap. The CDR3 reads CASSLVTGSEQYF. CDR3 nucleotide sequence: TGTGCCAGCAGCTTAGTCACAGGGAGCGAGCAGTACTTC.

The chain carries TRBV6-5 and TRBJ2-7; D unresolved. The germline CDR1 and CDR2 sequences are MNHEY and SVGAGI. The CDR3 extends over 15 amino acids. V lost 8 bases and J 5 bases, leaving 22 bases between the germline ends. The DNA for the CDR3 is TGTGCCAGCTATCATTTTACCGGGTTTCGCGACGAGCAGTACTTC. Protein product: CASYHFTGFRDEQYF.